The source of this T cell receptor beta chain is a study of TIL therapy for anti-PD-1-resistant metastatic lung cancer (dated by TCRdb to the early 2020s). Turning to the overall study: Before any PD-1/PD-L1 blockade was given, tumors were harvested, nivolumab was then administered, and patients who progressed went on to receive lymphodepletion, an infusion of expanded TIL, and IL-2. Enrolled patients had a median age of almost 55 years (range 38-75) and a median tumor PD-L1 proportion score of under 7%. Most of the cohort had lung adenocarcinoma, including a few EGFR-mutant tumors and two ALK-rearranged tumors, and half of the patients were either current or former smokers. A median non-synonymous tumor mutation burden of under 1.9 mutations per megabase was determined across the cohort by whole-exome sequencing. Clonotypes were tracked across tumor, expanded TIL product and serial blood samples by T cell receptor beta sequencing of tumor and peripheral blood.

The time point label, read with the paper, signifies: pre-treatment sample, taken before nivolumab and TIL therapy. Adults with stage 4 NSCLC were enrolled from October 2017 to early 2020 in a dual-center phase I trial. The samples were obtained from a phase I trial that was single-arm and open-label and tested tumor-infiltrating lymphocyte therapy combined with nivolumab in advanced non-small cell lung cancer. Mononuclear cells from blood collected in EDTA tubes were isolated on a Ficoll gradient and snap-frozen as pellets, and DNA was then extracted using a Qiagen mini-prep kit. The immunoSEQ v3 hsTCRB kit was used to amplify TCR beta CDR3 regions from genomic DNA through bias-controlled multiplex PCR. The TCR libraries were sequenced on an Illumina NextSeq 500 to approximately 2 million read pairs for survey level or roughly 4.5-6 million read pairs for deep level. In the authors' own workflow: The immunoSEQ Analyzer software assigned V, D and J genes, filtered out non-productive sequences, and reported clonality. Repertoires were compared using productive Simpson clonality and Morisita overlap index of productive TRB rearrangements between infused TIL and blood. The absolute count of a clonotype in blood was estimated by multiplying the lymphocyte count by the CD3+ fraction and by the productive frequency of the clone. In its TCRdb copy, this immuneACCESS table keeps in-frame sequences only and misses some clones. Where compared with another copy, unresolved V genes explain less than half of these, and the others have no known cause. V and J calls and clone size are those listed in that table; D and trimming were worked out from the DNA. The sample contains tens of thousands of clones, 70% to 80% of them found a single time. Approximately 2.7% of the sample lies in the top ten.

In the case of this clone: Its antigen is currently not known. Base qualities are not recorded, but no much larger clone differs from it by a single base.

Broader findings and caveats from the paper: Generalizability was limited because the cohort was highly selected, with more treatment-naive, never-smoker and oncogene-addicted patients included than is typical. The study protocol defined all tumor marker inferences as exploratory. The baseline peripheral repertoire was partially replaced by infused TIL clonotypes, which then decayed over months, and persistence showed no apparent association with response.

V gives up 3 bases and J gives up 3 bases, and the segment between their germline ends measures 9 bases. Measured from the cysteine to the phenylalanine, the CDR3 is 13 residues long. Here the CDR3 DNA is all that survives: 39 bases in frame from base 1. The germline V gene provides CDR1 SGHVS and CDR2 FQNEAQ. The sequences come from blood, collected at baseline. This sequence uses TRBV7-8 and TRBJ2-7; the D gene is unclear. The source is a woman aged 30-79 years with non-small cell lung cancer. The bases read TGTGCCAGCAGCTTCAGCCTCGACTACGAGCAGTACTTC. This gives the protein CASSFSLDYEQYF.